The 15 T cell receptor beta chains presented below share a single source sample, sequenced in a study of T cell changes during pregnancy in multiple sclerosis. Data came from immunoSEQ multiplex PCR; TCRdb stores just in-frame clones and leaves some out. The sample lists 100,000 or so clones; 75% to 95% were seen once. The sequences come from peripheral blood, collected in the second trimester of pregnancy. The receptors derive from a female donor with multiple sclerosis, enrolled in a pregnancy study.

This chain links TRBV5-8 with TRBJ2-1; TRBD1 is a possible D gene (6 bases). The V end was cut by 4 bases, the J end by 0 bases, with 14 bases between. The CDR3 runs 16 residues. CDR1 is SGHTS, CDR2 YDEGEE, per germline. The CDR3: CASSQGWGTSYNEQFF. Here the CDR3 DNA reads TGTGCCAGCAGCCAGGGGTGGGGGACCTCCTACAATGAGCAGTTCTTC.

The chain uses TRBV5-1 and TRBJ2-3, with 9 bases fitting TRBD2. In germline, CDR1 is SGHRS, CDR2 YFSETQ. The CDR3 sequence is 15 residues long. Losses at the gene ends were 0 bases for V and 5 bases for J; bases not matched to a gene: 4. The CDR3 nucleotides read TGCGCCAGCAGCTTGGAGGCTAGCGGGGTAGATACGCAGTATTTT. It encodes CASSLEASGVDTQYF.

The chain couples TRBV28 to TRBJ2-3, with 7 nucleotides matching TRBD2. The CDR3 runs 14 residues. The junction had 10 bases not matched to a gene; V was cut back by 8 bases and J by 5 bases. CDR1 and CDR2 from the germline V gene are MDHEN and SYDVKM. The CDR3 region has the DNA TGTGCCAGCTATTCAGCGGGATTAGGAGATACGCAGTATTTT. It translates to CASYSAGLGDTQYF.

J is TRBJ2-3 and V is TRBV1; TRBD2 reflects the table's D call only, with no check against the DNA. TRBV1 is described as a pseudogene. This CDR3 spans 19 amino acids. The CDR3 protein is CTSSQASGLAGGVLDTQYF. In nucleotides, the CDR3 is TGCACCAGCAGCCAAGCCTCGGGACTAGCGGGAGGGGTCTTAGATACGCAGTATTTT.

This sequence joins TRBV27 and TRBJ2-7; D may be TRBD2 (6 bases). Deletions cut 2 bases from V and 3 bases from J, with 14 bases between. Germline V gene data show CDR1 as MNHEY and CDR2 as SMNVEV (reference sequence). This CDR3 region has 15 residues. CDR3: CASSLAAGPVYEQYF. DNA of the CDR3: TGTGCCAGCAGTTTAGCAGCGGGTCCCGTCTACGAGCAGTACTTC.

This chain links TRBV5-1 with TRBJ2-1; 7 bases match TRBD2. Germline CDR1 SGHRS, CDR2 YFSETQ. V dropped 0 bases and J dropped 10; count of bases not matched to a gene: 10. This CDR3 region has 15 residues. The CDR3 sequence is CASSLGTSAPMEQFF. The CDR3 DNA reads as TGCGCCAGCAGCTTGGGTACTAGCGCTCCCATGGAGCAGTTCTTC.

CDR3 in DNA: TGTGCCAGCAGCTTAGCGGGCGGCGGGCCCGCCTACGAGCAGTACTTC. This encodes CASSLAGGGPAYEQYF. This chain connects TRBV7-2 to TRBJ2-7, with a possible D match to TRBD2 (5 bases). Deletions cut 0 bases from V and 2 bases from J, with 14 bases between. Germline V lookup: CDR1 SGHTA, CDR2 FQGNSA. The CDR3 is 16 residues long.

The chain combines TRBV28 with TRBJ2-7; TRBD1 matches 12 bases. Trimming removed 1 base from V and 7 bases from J; junction bases left unmatched: 11. Germline CDR1 MDHEN, CDR2 SYDVKM. The CDR3 is made up of 17 amino acids. The DNA of the CDR3 is TGTGCCAGCAGTTTATTGGTGGTGGGACAGGGGGCTAGGGAGCAGTACTTC. Protein sequence: CASSLLVVGQGAREQYF.

CDR3 bases: TGCGCCAGCAGCCAATACAGTAGCTCCTACGAGCAGTACTTC. This encodes CASSQYSSSYEQYF. The chain uses TRBV4-1 and TRBJ2-7, with D hard to call. Trimming shortened V by 2 bases and J by 0 bases, and 8 bases separated the two germline ends. In germline, CDR1 is MGHRA, CDR2 YSYEKL. CDR3 length: 14 residues.

V is TRBV28 and J is TRBJ1-5; perhaps TRBD1 as D (5 bases). Deletions cut 3 bases from V and 6 bases from J, with 24 bases between. Germline V gives CDR1 MDHEN, CDR2 SYDVKM. The CDR3 consists of 18 residues. CDR3 protein: CASSFQLPREGARQPQHF. Written as DNA, the CDR3 is TGTGCCAGCAGTTTCCAACTCCCTAGGGAAGGGGCTCGTCAGCCCCAGCATTTT.

The V and J genes are TRBV5-4 and TRBJ2-7; the match to TRBD2 covers 8 bases. Germline V gene sequence: CDR1 SGHNT, CDR2 YYREEE (reference sequence). There are 13 residues in the CDR3. J lost 7 bases, V lost 2 bases, and 5 bases had no gene match. The CDR3 region is CASSFGGAGEQYF. The CDR3 nucleotides are TGTGCCAGCAGCTTCGGGGGGGCCGGGGAGCAGTACTTC. Looking up the rest from reference TRBV5-4 and TRBJ2-7 gives the full variable domain: ETGVTQSPTHLIKTRGQQVTLRCSSQSGHNTVSWYQQALGQGPQFIFQYYREEENGRGNFPPRFSGLQFPNYSSELNVNALELDDSALYLCASSFGGAGEQYFGPGTRLTVT.

This sequence joins TRBV27 and TRBJ2-4, with 7 bases that match TRBD1. J lost 0 bases, V lost 5 bases, and 13 bases had no gene match. There are 18 residues in the CDR3. Germline V gene data show CDR1 as MNHEY and CDR2 as SMNVEV (reference sequence). The chain's CDR3 is CASSAKTGTELAKNIQYF. The CDR3 DNA is TGTGCCAGCAGTGCCAAAACCGGGACAGAATTAGCCAAAAACATTCAGTACTTC.

The rearrangement joins TRBV4-1 to TRBJ1-2, with 8 bases that match TRBD1. Germline loops: CDR1 MGHRA, CDR2 YSYEKL. With 2 bases clipped from V and 2 bases from J, the junction kept 10 bases outside the gene matches. The CDR3 has 17 amino acids. The CDR3 coding sequence is TGCGCCAGCAGCCAACCGACAGGGGAACGGGCCAACTATGGCTACACCTTC. This encodes CASSQPTGERANYGYTF.

The chain links TRBV4-3 to TRBJ2-7; D may be TRBD2 (6 bases). Trimming removed 1 base at V and 6 bases at J, with 19 bases between. Per germline, CDR1 LGHNA and CDR2 YSLEER. The length of the CDR3 is 16 residues. The DNA of the CDR3 is TGCGCCAGCAGCCAAGTGGTAGGAGGGTCCGGAGGCGAGCAGTACTTC. Translation gives CASSQVVGGSGGEQYF.

This chain uses TRBV11-2 with TRBJ2-2; TRBD2 might be the D (6 bases). Germline lookup yields CDR1 SGHAT and CDR2 FQNNGV. With 5 bases removed from V and 7 bases from J, the gap between germline ends came to 23 bases. This CDR3 is built from 17 residues. The CDR3 region is CASSAHWGVYTGGELFF. The DNA for the CDR3 is TGTGCCAGCAGCGCACATTGGGGGGTATATACCGGCGGGGAGCTGTTTTTT.